This is a list of T cell receptor beta chains from one sample in a study of read filtering for tumor transcriptome and immune sequencing. Each CDR3 protein is one row after TCRdb ran MiXCR on the reads. The data hold about 86,000 distinct CDR3 sequences, with over 9% observed a single time. The sample consisted of a population of CD138-negative cells sorted from bone marrow. The receptors here all came from a donor aged 40 or older with multiple myeloma. Each CDR3 is given with its conserved first and last residue. Fields, in order: V gene, D gene, J gene, clone size, CDR3 DNA, CDR3 protein. The D gene is left open where the match is weak. The size of a clone is reported for some rows only, either as once, few or many, or as a class for expanded clones.

TRBV20-1,TRBD2,TRBJ2-1,many,TGCAGTGTTCCCACTAGCGGGGTCACTAATGAGCAGTTCTTC,CSVPTSGVTNEQFF
TRBV28,NA,TRBJ2-4,many,TGTGCCAGCAGTTTAGGGGGTGAGGGCATTCAGTACTTC,CASSLGGEGIQYF
TRBV5-6,NA,TRBJ2-7,few,TGTGCCAGCAGCTCCACCTCGGCCACCTACGAGCAGTACTTC,CASSSTSATYEQYF
TRBV7-7,NA,TRBJ2-7,many,TGTGCTAGCAGCTCCAACTCAGGGTCCGAGCAGTACTTC,CASSSNSGSEQYF
TRBV5-5,NA,TRBJ1-2,many,TGTGCCAGCAGCTTTGGCAGCTCCTATGGCTACACCTTC,CASSFGSSYGYTF
TRBV20-1,TRBD2,TRBJ2-5,NA,TGCAGTGCTACCCCACTAGCGGGAGAGCGAGAGACCCAGTACTTC,CSATPLAGERETQYF
TRBV27,NA,TRBJ2-7,NA,TGTGCCAGCAGTTCATTCGGCTCTGGCACCTACGAGCAGTACTTC,CASSSFGSGTYEQYF
TRBV2,TRBD1,TRBJ1-3,many,TGTGCCAGCAGTGAGAGCGGGACAGTGATTGGAAACACCATATATTTT,CASSESGTVIGNTIYF
TRBV5-1,NA,TRBJ1-1,many,TGCGCCAGCAGCGTAAACGGAGACATGAACACTGAAGCTTTCTTT,CASSVNGDMNTEAFF
TRBV20-1,NA,TRBJ2-5,many,TGCAGTGCCCCGGGACTCCAAGAGACCCAGTACTTC,CSAPGLQETQYF
TRBV20-1,TRBD2,TRBJ2-7,NA,TGCAGTGCTAGACCCATCGGACTAGCGGGAGTCGAGCAGTACTTC,CSARPIGLAGVEQYF
TRBV2,TRBD1,TRBJ2-3,many,TGTGCCAGCAGTTCCCGGACAGGGGGTGGCGCAGATACGCAGTATTTT,CASSSRTGGGADTQYF
TRBV5-1,NA,TRBJ2-1,many,TGCGCCAGCAGCCCCCGGCCCGGCTATGAGCAGTTCTTC,CASSPRPGYEQFF
TRBV5-1,NA,TRBJ2-1,many,TGCGCCAGCAGCTTCCAAGGACGGGACAATGAGCAGCTCTTC,CASSFQGRDNEQLF
TRBV12-3/TRBV12-4,NA,TRBJ2-3,NA,TGTGCCAGCAGTGCCCCGTGCCAGGGTACGCAGTATTTT,CASSAPCQGTQYF
TRBV5-1,NA,TRBJ2-7,many,TGCGCCAGCAGCTTCCGGACGGACTCATGGTACTTC,CASSFRTDSWYF
TRBV4-1,NA,TRBJ2-1,many,TGCGCCAGCAGCCAAGATGTCCGGGTCACCTACAATGAGCAGTTCTTC,CASSQDVRVTYNEQFF
TRBV28,NA,TRBJ1-2,many,TGTGCCAGCAGTTTGTTGCAGCCTAACTATGGCTACACCTTC,CASSLLQPNYGYTF
TRBV19,NA,TRBJ2-7,many,TGTGCCAGTAGTATTGAGGGTAGGTCCTCTGCCGAGCAGTACTTC,CASSIEGRSSAEQYF
TRBV12-3/TRBV12-4,TRBD1,TRBJ1-1,many,TGTGCCAGCATCCAACCGGGACAGGGTAACACTGAAGCTTTCTTT,CASIQPGQGNTEAFF
TRBV7-9,TRBD2,TRBJ2-1,many,TGTGCCAGCAGCTTAGTGAGCGGGAGTTGGAATGAGCAGTTCTTC,CASSLVSGSWNEQFF
TRBV27,TRBD1,TRBJ1-2,many,TGTGCCAGCAGTTCCTCGACAGGGAGCTATGGCTACACCTTC,CASSSSTGSYGYTF
TRBV5-1,TRBD1,TRBJ1-1,many,TGCGCCAGCAGCTTACGGCCTTGGGCGGACAGGTACACTGAAGCTTTCTTT,CASSLRPWADRYTEAFF